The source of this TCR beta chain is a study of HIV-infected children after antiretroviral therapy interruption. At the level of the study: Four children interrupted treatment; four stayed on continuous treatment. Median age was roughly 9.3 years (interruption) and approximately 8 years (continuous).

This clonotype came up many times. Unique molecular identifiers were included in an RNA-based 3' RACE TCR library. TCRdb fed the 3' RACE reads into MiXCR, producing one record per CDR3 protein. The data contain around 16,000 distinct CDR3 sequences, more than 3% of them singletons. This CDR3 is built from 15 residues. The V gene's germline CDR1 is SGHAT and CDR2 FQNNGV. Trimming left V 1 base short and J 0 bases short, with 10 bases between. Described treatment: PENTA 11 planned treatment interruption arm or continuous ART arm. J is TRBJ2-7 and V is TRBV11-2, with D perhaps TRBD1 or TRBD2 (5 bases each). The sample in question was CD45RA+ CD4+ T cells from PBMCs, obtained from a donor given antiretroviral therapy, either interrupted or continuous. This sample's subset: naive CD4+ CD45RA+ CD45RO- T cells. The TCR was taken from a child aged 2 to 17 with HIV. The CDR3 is CASSLVSGPSYEQYF. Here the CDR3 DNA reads TGTGCCAGCAGCTTAGTATCGGGACCCTCCTACGAGCAGTACTTC.